This is a list of T cell receptor beta chains from one sample in a study of early T cells in non-severe SARS-CoV-2 infection. TCRdb ran MiXCR on the 5' RACE reads and lists one entry per CDR3 protein. This table holds 86,000 or so distinct CDR3 sequences, more than 13% found once. Source material: whole blood. Receptors were obtained from an adult who was a healthcare worker with PCR-confirmed SARS-CoV-2 infection or an uninfected control (not recorded which). CDR3s include the opening cysteine and the closing phenylalanine or tryptophan. The D gene is left open where the match is weak. The size field is filled for only some rows; it gives once, few, many or a size class.

V gene	CDR3 length	J gene	clone size	D gene	CDR3 protein
TRBV7-2	15	TRBJ2-1	few	.	CASRPPGLLNNEQFF
TRBV6-1	15	TRBJ1-6	.	.	CASSEMSSYNSPLHF
TRBV12-3/TRBV12-4	14	TRBJ2-7	.	TRBD1	CASSFRQGLGEQYF
TRBV29-1	13	TRBJ2-1	few	.	CSVVGGTGNEQFF
TRBV11-2	14	TRBJ2-1	.	.	CASRSTGTSDEQFF
TRBV5-5	15	TRBJ1-5	few	.	CASSLGGDSNQPQHF
TRBV5-4	15	TRBJ2-7	many	.	CASSLAGGSSYEQYF
TRBV5-8	14	TRBJ2-7	many	.	CASSSDRTAYEQYF
TRBV5-1	14	TRBJ1-5	few	TRBD1	CASSLETGGQPQHF
TRBV3-1	15	TRBJ1-3	many	.	CASSQDPSSGNTIYF